Listed below are T cell receptor beta chains from one sample, sequenced in a study of blood T cell repertoires in COVID-19. TCRdb's table, derived via immunoSEQ multiplex PCR, lists solely in-frame clones and lacks some. The sample carries just over 250,000 clones, 75% to 90% recorded once. Sequenced: peripheral blood. These TCRs come from a woman in her seventies with COVID-19, enrolled during active disease. Both conserved end residues are part of each CDR3. The order of the fields is CDR3 DNA, CDR3 protein, D gene, V gene, J gene, clone size. D genes are given only for firm matches. Clone size is not always given. Where it is, it says once, few, many or a class for expanded clones.

DNA: TGTGCCAGCTCACCACCGCCAGGCTCTAGCAATCAGCCCCAGCATTTT; CDR3: CASSPPPGSSNQPQHF; D: .; V: TRBV18; J: TRBJ1-5; size: .
DNA: TGTGCCTACAGGGTCCGTGAGCAGTTCTTC; CDR3: CAYRVREQFF; D: .; V: TRBV30; J: TRBJ2-1; size: .
DNA: TGTGCCAGCAGCCCAGTAAGATACACAGATGGCTACACCTTC; CDR3: CASSPVRYTDGYTF; D: .; V: TRBV28; J: TRBJ1-2; size: .
DNA: TGCGCCAGCAGCTTCGACAGTGAAGGGGAAAAACTGTTTTTT; CDR3: CASSFDSEGEKLFF; D: .; V: TRBV5-1; J: TRBJ1-4; size: .
DNA: TGTGCTAGTGGTCCCGGGGAGCGGGTCCAAGAGACCCAGTACTTC; CDR3: CASGPGERVQETQYF; D: .; V: TRBV12-5; J: TRBJ2-5; size: .
DNA: TGTGCCAGTAGGACCCGCGGACTAGCGGGACGTCGCGCCGCTAGCGAGCAGTACTTC; CDR3: CASRTRGLAGRRAASEQYF; D: TRBD2; V: TRBV19; J: TRBJ2-7; size: .
DNA: TGCAGCGTTGGGGTCAGGGTCGACACTGAAGCTTTCTTT; CDR3: CSVGVRVDTEAFF; D: .; V: TRBV29-1; J: TRBJ1-1; size: .
DNA: TGTGCCAGCAGTGCCGGGTTCAACGAGCAGTACTTC; CDR3: CASSAGFNEQYF; D: .; V: TRBV2; J: TRBJ2-7; size: few
DNA: TGTGCCAGCAGATCAGGGGGGCAACTGGCTGGAAACACCATATATTTT; CDR3: CASRSGGQLAGNTIYF; D: TRBD1; V: TRBV7-8; J: TRBJ1-3; size: .
DNA: TGTGCCAGCACGACCGACAGTTTTGGTGGCTACACCTTC; CDR3: CASTTDSFGGYTF; D: .; V: TRBV19; J: TRBJ1-2; size: few
DNA: TGCAGTGCTAGTGCTGCCTCTCAACTAGCGGAGGGGCCGCCGCAGTACTTC; CDR3: CSASAASQLAEGPPQYF; D: TRBD2; V: TRBV20-1; J: TRBJ2-7; size: .
DNA: TGTGCCAGCAGCCCCTGGACTAGCGGAGGTAAGCCCTACGAGCAGTACTTC; CDR3: CASSPWTSGGKPYEQYF; D: TRBD2; V: TRBV3-1/TRBV3-2; J: TRBJ2-7; size: once
DNA: TGTGCCAGCACCCGGACAGGGGGCGGCTACACCTTC; CDR3: CASTRTGGGYTF; D: TRBD1; V: TRBV6-5; J: TRBJ1-2; size: .
DNA: TGTGCCAGCAGCTTCGGGAGTAACACTGAAGCTTTCTTT; CDR3: CASSFGSNTEAFF; D: .; V: TRBV5-4; J: TRBJ1-1; size: once
DNA: TGTGCCACCCGGACAGGGAACACCGGGGAGCTGTTTTTT; CDR3: CATRTGNTGELFF; D: TRBD1; V: TRBV10-3; J: TRBJ2-2; size: .
DNA: TGTGCCAGCAGCCGCCAGGGGATGGAGGATTCTGGCTACACCTTC; CDR3: CASSRQGMEDSGYTF; D: .; V: TRBV3-1/TRBV3-2; J: TRBJ1-2; size: .
DNA: TGTGCCAGCAGCTTAGCGTACGGGGGGCAGGGGACAGATACGCAGTATTTT; CDR3: CASSLAYGGQGTDTQYF; D: .; V: TRBV7-9; J: TRBJ2-3; size: .
DNA: TGTGCCTGGAGCCTACGAATGACAGCCACCTACGAGCAGTACTTC; CDR3: CAWSLRMTATYEQYF; D: .; V: TRBV30; J: TRBJ2-7; size: .
DNA: TGTGATAAGTTAAACGAGAAGGCGCACCGACAGGGATCCGGGGAGCTGTTTTTT; CDR3: CDKLNEKAHRQGSGELFF; D: .; V: TRBV21-1; J: TRBJ2-2; size: .
DNA: TGTGCCACCAGCAGAGATCGGGGGGATCCAGATACGCAGTATTTT; CDR3: CATSRDRGDPDTQYF; D: TRBD2; V: TRBV15; J: TRBJ2-3; size: .
DNA: TGTGCCAGCTCACAAATGACACGGTGGGCCAATGAGCAGTTCTTC; CDR3: CASSQMTRWANEQFF; D: .; V: TRBV18; J: TRBJ2-1; size: .
DNA: TGTGCCAGCAGTGAAGGTTTACTTCGGAACACTGAAGCTTTCTTT; CDR3: CASSEGLLRNTEAFF; D: .; V: TRBV2; J: TRBJ1-1; size: once
DNA: TGTGCCAGCAGCCAAGATCAGATCTCCTACAATGAGCAGTTCTTC; CDR3: CASSQDQISYNEQFF; D: .; V: TRBV4-2; J: TRBJ2-1; size: .
DNA: TGTGCCAGCAGCAAGTCGGGACAGGGACCGTATAGCACAGATACGCAGTATTTT; CDR3: CASSKSGQGPYSTDTQYF; D: .; V: TRBV21-1; J: TRBJ2-3; size: .
DNA: TGTGCCACCAGTGCTTCCGTTGGGGACAGGGGGATCTACGAGCAGTACTTC; CDR3: CATSASVGDRGIYEQYF; D: TRBD1; V: TRBV24-1; J: TRBJ2-7; size: .